This T cell receptor beta chain was identified during a study of CD8+CD57+ T cells in acquired aplastic anemia. Those patients picked for sequencing had displayed CD8+CD57+ cell expansion on flow cytometry. Every patient was diagnosed with severe acquired aplastic anemia. At blood sampling, none of the patients had yet received therapy. A remark on this clonotype: What it binds is unknown.

The CDR3 runs to 16 residues. Germline V gene data show CDR1 as LNHNV and CDR2 as YYDKDF (reference sequence). Trimming removed 0 bases from V and 4 bases from J; junction bases left unmatched: 8. Notes on the study in general: Around 30 sequences, all CD8+ CDR3, were shared between patients and controls.

The use of genomic DNA as template underpinned the TCR beta VDJ and CDR3 profiling. One entry per CDR3 protein, called by TCRdb with MiXCR from the reads. The repertoire has under 250,000 distinct CDR3 sequences, more than 45% of them found once; the top ten carry 6.5% to 8%. Sequencing was performed on sorted CD4+, CD8+, or CD8+CD57+ T cells (not recorded which) from PBMCs. The origin of this receptor is a human donor with aplastic anemia. The rearrangement links TRBV15 to TRBJ1-1, with TRBD1 matching 7 bases. CDR3 region: CATSRDRWDRSTEAFF. For the CDR3, the DNA is TGTGCCACCAGCAGAGATCGGTGGGACAGATCCACTGAAGCTTTCTTT. Together with reference TRBV15 and TRBJ1-1, the CDR3 gives the full variable domain: DAMVIQNPRYQVTQFGKPVTLSCSQTLNHNVMYWYQQKSSQAPKLLFHYYDKDFNNEADTPDNFQSRRPNTSFCFLDIRSPGLGDTAMYLCATSRDRWDRSTEAFFGQGTRLTVV.